This entry lists 7 T cell receptor beta chains sequenced from one sample in a study of OX40 agonist ivuxolimab in advanced cancers. The data were produced by immunoSEQ multiplex PCR, yet TCRdb's version contains in-frame clones alone and is incomplete. The sample includes about 86,000 clones, about 89% of them seen just once. This specimen consisted of CD4+ or CD8+ T cells sorted from blood, obtained in a trial of the OX40 agonist ivuxolimab. All receptors come from an adult with an advanced solid tumor such as melanoma, head and neck, liver or kidney cancer.

This chain uses TRBV6-1 with TRBJ2-7; TRBD1 agrees at 9 bases. The CDR3 runs to 15 residues. The J segment lost 1 base and the V segment lost 4 bases, leaving 5 bases of the junction unmatched. Germline V lookup: CDR1 MNHNS, CDR2 SASEGT. The CDR3: CASSVGQGGSYEQYF. Here the CDR3 DNA reads TGTGCCAGCAGTGTGGGACAGGGAGGATCCTACGAGCAGTACTTC.

The J gene is TRBJ2-7, the V gene TRBV4-1; 9 nucleotides match TRBD1. Trimming removed 4 bases from V and 5 bases from J; junction bases left unmatched: 0. In germline, CDR1 is MGHRA, CDR2 YSYEKL. This CDR3 is 12 amino acids long. CDR3 coding DNA: TGCGCCAGCAGCCGACAGGGGGACGAGCAGTACTTC. Amino acids: CASSRQGDEQYF.

This chain uses TRBV19 with TRBJ2-7; 14 bases fit TRBD2. V dropped 5 bases and J dropped 12; count of bases not matched to a gene: 6. The germline gives CDR1 LNHDA, CDR2 SQIVND (reference sequence). The CDR3 contains 13 residues. This CDR3 is CASSSGTSGSRYF. As DNA, the CDR3 is TGTGCCAGTAGTTCCGGGACTAGCGGGAGTCGGTACTTC.

The rearrangement joins TRBV28 to TRBJ2-7; a possible D gene is TRBD1 (5 bases). V was pared by 2 bases and J by 1 base, with 9 bases between. Looked up from germline, CDR1 is MDHEN and CDR2 is SYDVKM. CDR3 size: 14 residues. CDR3 coding DNA: TGTGCCAGCAGTTTACACAGGACATCCTACGAGCAGTACTTC. Protein: CASSLHRTSYEQYF.

The V and J genes are TRBV9 and TRBJ1-4; the match to TRBD1 covers 7 bases. The trim removed 3 bases at V and 5 bases at J, leaving 7 bases unmatched. In germline, CDR1 is SGDLS, CDR2 YYNGEE. The CDR3 has 15 amino acids. CDR3 DNA sequence: TGTGCCAGCAGCGGATCCGGGACAGCGAATGAAAAACTGTTTTTT. It specifies CASSGSGTANEKLFF.

J is TRBJ2-5 and V is TRBV4-1, with D maybe TRBD1 (5 bases). Trimming removed 1 base at V and 5 bases at J, with 11 bases between. CDR3 length equals 14 residues. Per the germline V gene, CDR1 is MGHRA and CDR2 is YSYEKL. Here the CDR3 reads CASSQGQGWETQYF. The CDR3 coding sequence is TGCGCCAGCAGCCAAGGGCAGGGTTGGGAGACCCAGTACTTC.

This CDR3 reads CASSDIGADSYEQYF. The CDR3, as DNA: TGTGCCAGCAGTGATATAGGAGCGGACTCCTACGAGCAGTACTTC. The chain links TRBV2 to TRBJ2-5; perhaps TRBD2 as D (5 bases). The J call may be faulty, since TRBJ2-7 better matches the DNA end. This CDR3 region has 15 residues. CDR1 is SNHLY and CDR2 is FYNNEI in the germline V gene.